This is a list of T cell receptor beta chains from one sample in a study of CXCR3-negative and CXCR3-positive naive CD8 T cells. Reprocessing the 5' RACE reads, TCRdb reports a single entry for every CDR3 protein and omits DNA. This sample's table has approximately 52,000 distinct CDR3 sequences. The material sequenced was memory CD8+ T cells from blood. These receptors originate from a human donor in good health. Some clones in this sample may be carry-over from other donors' samples. Both conserved end residues are part of each CDR3.

cdr3_aa,cdr3_length,v_call,j_call
CASSRVTAEQYF,12,TRBV6-2/TRBV6-3,TRBJ2-7
CASSQGFSEQYF,12,TRBV4-2,TRBJ2-7
CASSLRLNRPTYNEQFF,17,TRBV28,TRBJ2-1
CASSPKSGYGYTF,13,TRBV27,TRBJ1-2
CASSLIYEQYF,11,TRBV28,TRBJ2-7
CSVEARGKDYEQYF,14,TRBV29-1,TRBJ2-7
CASSELYGEGRETQYF,16,TRBV6-4,TRBJ2-5
CSVPGYGSPDGYTF,14,TRBV29-1,TRBJ1-2
CSTWTGVGTDTQYF,14,TRBV29-1,TRBJ2-3
CSAAETRDRGHIQYF,15,TRBV20-1,TRBJ2-4
CASTEERFPYNEQFF,15,TRBV28,TRBJ2-1
CASSIAAEGYEQYF,14,TRBV5-1,TRBJ2-7
CASSYMPPGGKADDEQFF,18,TRBV28,TRBJ2-1
CASSFRDGGEKLFF,14,TRBV7-2,TRBJ1-4
CSARGIEEDNSPLQF,15,TRBV20-1,TRBJ1-6
CATSDLTRAGYPGELFF,17,TRBV24-1,TRBJ2-2
CASNNRDRGNYGYTF,15,TRBV6-5,TRBJ1-2
CASRFRPLLLGGETQYF,17,TRBV28,TRBJ2-5
CSVVSEQPYNEQFF,14,TRBV29-1,TRBJ2-1
CASSLSPNTEAFF,13,TRBV5-6,TRBJ1-1